A selection of T cell receptor beta chains follows, all from one sample in a study of cytomegalovirus exposure and HLA in healthy donors. Data came from immunoSEQ multiplex PCR; TCRdb stores just in-frame clones and leaves some out. The sample carries over 100,000 clones, roughly nine tenths recorded once. The source material was PBMCs. The receptors were gathered from a woman between 18 and 29 years old in good health and CMV-seronegative. Both conserved end residues are part of each CDR3. The D gene is left open where the match is weak. Not all rows give a size; the values are once, few, many and, for expanded clones, a class.

V gene	clone size	J gene	D gene	CDR3 DNA	CDR3 protein
TRBV4-1	once	TRBJ2-7	TRBD1	TGCGCCAGCAGCCAAGCCTGGCGGGACAGGGCTGCCGAGCAGTACTTC	CASSQAWRDRAAEQYF
TRBV15	.	TRBJ1-2	.	TGTGCCACCAGCAGAGTTCGAGGGGCAGGGGTGGTACGTGGCTACACCTTC	CATSRVRGAGVVRGYTF
TRBV5-1	.	TRBJ2-1	TRBD1	TGCGCCAGCAGCTTGGATGGACAGGGCTACAATGAGCAGTTCTTC	CASSLDGQGYNEQFF
TRBV29-1	.	TRBJ1-6	TRBD1	TGCAGCGTTCGACAGGGAAGAGGGAATTCACCCCTCCACTTT	CSVRQGRGNSPLHF
TRBV10-1	.	TRBJ2-1	.	TGCGCCAGCAGTGATTTTAGCGAGCAGTTCTTC	CASSDFSEQFF
TRBV6-5	.	TRBJ1-6	.	TGTGCCAGCAGTGAGACGGGAGGTTCACCCCTCCACTTT	CASSETGGSPLHF
TRBV6-1	.	TRBJ1-2	.	TGTGCCAGCAGTCTTGTTAGTAGACAGTACTATGGCTACACCTTC	CASSLVSRQYYGYTF
TRBV2	.	TRBJ2-2	TRBD2	TGTGCCAGCCCCCTAGCGGGGACCGGGGAGCTGTTTTTT	CASPLAGTGELFF
TRBV7-8	.	TRBJ2-5	TRBD1	TGTGCCAGCAGCTTAGACTTAGGGGGCGAAGAGACCCAGTACTTC	CASSLDLGGEETQYF
TRBV11-3	.	TRBJ2-1	TRBD2	TGTGCCAGCAGCTTAACTAGCGGGGGTTACAATGAGCAGTTCTTC	CASSLTSGGYNEQFF
TRBV9	.	TRBJ2-1	TRBD2	TGTGCCAGCAGCGCGGGGACTAGCGGATACAATGAGCAGTTCTTC	CASSAGTSGYNEQFF
TRBV27	.	TRBJ1-2	TRBD1	TGTGCCAGCAGTTCCCAGGGGGGTGGGGGCTACACCTTC	CASSSQGGGGYTF
TRBV15	.	TRBJ2-7	TRBD1	TGTGCCACTTGTCGGGACAGGGGTTCCTACGAGCAGTACTTC	CATCRDRGSYEQYF
TRBV28	once	TRBJ2-7	TRBD1	TGTGCCAGCAGTTTATGGGACAGGGTGACGGAGCAGTACTTC	CASSLWDRVTEQYF
TRBV10-3	.	TRBJ2-7	TRBD2	TGTGCCAGTACTAGCGTCTCCTACGAGCAGTACTTC	CASTSVSYEQYF
TRBV6-1	.	TRBJ1-1	.	TGTGCCAGCTTTCCGGGACACATATTGAACACTGAAGCTTTCTTT	CASFPGHILNTEAFF
TRBV7-9	.	TRBJ1-6	.	TGTGCCAGCAGCTTCTGGGGGCCTAATTCACCCCTCCACTTT	CASSFWGPNSPLHF
TRBV2	once	TRBJ1-5	.	TGTGCCAGCAGTGAATGGAGGACAGACAATCAGCCCCAGCATTTT	CASSEWRTDNQPQHF
TRBV27	.	TRBJ2-5	TRBD1	TGTGCCAGCAGTCGAACAACAGGGGCCTTCTACCAAGAGACCCAGTACTTC	CASSRTTGAFYQETQYF
TRBV5-1	.	TRBJ2-3	TRBD1	TGCGCCAGCTTCTCGGCAGGGGGCCTCACAGATACGCAGTATTTT	CASFSAGGLTDTQYF
TRBV7-9	few	TRBJ1-1	.	TGTGCCAGCAGCCAGGCGGGTGGTAACACTGAAGCTTTCTTT	CASSQAGGNTEAFF
TRBV2	.	TRBJ1-1	TRBD1	TGTGCCAGCACTGTTGAACGTTCCGGGACAGGGAGGACTGAAGCTTTCTTT	CASTVERSGTGRTEAFF
TRBV6-5	.	TRBJ2-1	.	TGTGCCAGCAGGGACGGGGGGCGGGCCTGGAATGAGCAGTTCTTC	CASRDGGRAWNEQFF
TRBV6-5	.	TRBJ2-5	.	TGTGCCAGCAGTTACGTGGAGGGAGTGGAGACCCAGTACTTC	CASSYVEGVETQYF
TRBV7-9	.	TRBJ2-5	.	TGTGCCAGCAGCTTGGGCAGGCATTACTTACAAGAGACCCAGTACTTC	CASSLGRHYLQETQYF
TRBV6-4	.	TRBJ1-1	.	TGTGCCAGCAGTCCTCGGGGGGGTCTTCACACTGAAGCTTTCTTT	CASSPRGGLHTEAFF
TRBV2	.	TRBJ2-1	.	TGTGCCAGCAGTGAATCTGGCACAGATTGGCTTGGAGGGAGCAATGAGCAGTTCTTC	CASSESGTDWLGGSNEQFF
TRBV11-2	.	TRBJ2-3	TRBD1	TGTGCCAGCAGCCCCTTAGGGGGCGACCACACAGATACGCAGTATTTT	CASSPLGGDHTDTQYF
TRBV10-3	.	TRBJ2-7	TRBD2	TGTGCCAGCGGGGGGCAGAATGATCTGTACGAGCAGTACTTC	CASGGQNDLYEQYF
TRBV9	.	TRBJ1-2	.	TGTGCCAGCAGCGTAAATCTTGTGAGGTCGTCTGGCTACACCTTC	CASSVNLVRSSGYTF
TRBV9	.	TRBJ1-3	TRBD1	TGTGCCAGCAGCGGGGGAGGGACAGGGAACTCTGGAAACACCATATATTTT	CASSGGGTGNSGNTIYF
TRBV7-3	few	TRBJ1-6	.	TGTGCCAGCAGCCATATATTGAGGCGGGGCCAGGGTCCCCTGGTCCACTTT	CASSHILRRGQGPLVHF
TRBV2	.	TRBJ1-1	.	TGTGCCAGCAGTGACCTACCGACATCCCTCAACACTGAAGCTTTCTTT	CASSDLPTSLNTEAFF
TRBV7-8	.	TRBJ2-7	.	TGTGCCAGCAGCTTAGACGGCAGGGGGGTCGGGCAGTACTTC	CASSLDGRGVGQYF
TRBV4-1	.	TRBJ2-3	.	TGCGCCAGCAGCCAAGAAGGCAGGGATTATTTT	CASSQEGRDYF
TRBV6-1	few	TRBJ1-5	.	TGTGCCAGCAGTGTCGGGGGAAATCAGCCCCAGCATTTT	CASSVGGNQPQHF
TRBV4-1	few	TRBJ1-2	.	TGCGCCAGCAGCGCGCATGAAAAAGGGGGCTATGGCTACACCTTC	CASSAHEKGGYGYTF
TRBV9	.	TRBJ2-3	.	TGTGCCAGCAGCCCACTGGTGGTATTCACAGATACGCAGTATTTT	CASSPLVVFTDTQYF
TRBV5-1	.	TRBJ2-1	.	TGCGCCAGCAGCTTACATAGAGGGGGGGCCCGGGATGAGCAGTTCTTC	CASSLHRGGARDEQFF
TRBV6-5	.	TRBJ1-2	.	TGTGCCAGCAGTTACTCGAATGCTTTGGGAGGCTATGGCTACACCTTC	CASSYSNALGGYGYTF
TRBV18	.	TRBJ2-1	TRBD1	TGTGCCAGCTCACCGCCGGACAGGGTTTGGGAGAATGAGCAGTTCTTC	CASSPPDRVWENEQFF
TRBV18	.	TRBJ2-7	.	TGTGCCAGCTCACCAGATGAGGGGGTCCTGCGTTACGAGCAGTACTTC	CASSPDEGVLRYEQYF
TRBV27	.	TRBJ1-1	TRBD1	TGTGCCAGCGAGGACAGGGCAATTAAGAGGGCTTTCTTT	CASEDRAIKRAFF
TRBV6-1	once	TRBJ1-5	.	TGTGCCAGCAGCGATACAGGGATTTATCAGCCCCAGCATTTT	CASSDTGIYQPQHF
TRBV9	.	TRBJ1-6	.	TGTGCCAGCAGCCCTGGAGGAACGGACAATTCACCCCTCCACTTT	CASSPGGTDNSPLHF
TRBV6-4	.	TRBJ2-1	.	TGTGCCAGCTCCGGCGGGCAGAACAATGAGCAGTTCTTC	CASSGGQNNEQFF
TRBV6-5	.	TRBJ1-3	.	TGTGCCAGCAGTTACTCCGGGGGTGACGAAAACACCATATATTTT	CASSYSGGDENTIYF
TRBV27	.	TRBJ1-4	TRBD1	TGTGCCAGCAGTCGGCAGGGGGCCGCCAATAATGAAAAACTGTTTTTT	CASSRQGAANNEKLFF
TRBV10-2	once	TRBJ1-6	TRBD1	TGCGCCAGCCAAGCTCCGGGACAGTATAATTCACCCCTCCACTTT	CASQAPGQYNSPLHF